The T cell receptor (beta chain) under discussion was sequenced for a study of CD8+ T cells in alopecia areata. Indicated treatment: oral pan-JAK inhibitor, 5-10 mg twice daily. Whole-study findings and limits: Among the 100 top clones, expanded CD8+ clones, like scalp clonality, were significantly decreased by tofacitinib.

Germline-derived CDR1 and CDR2 are SGHAT and FQNNGV. The CDR3 contains 13 residues. V was clipped by 5 bases and J by 6 bases; unmatched bases: 6. Following RNA extraction, reverse transcription yielded cDNA that acted as the sequencing template. Profiled with immunoSEQ multiplex PCR; TCRdb holds only in-frame clones, not every one. Here the sample spans 200,000 to 250,000 clones, roughly two fifths being singletons. A remark on this clone: Antigen: not known.

The chain links TRBV11-2 to TRBJ1-2; 7 positions match TRBD1. The specimen comprised CD4+ T cells sorted from blood, sampled between weeks 30 and 35, from a patient treated with tofacitinib. This clonotype was sampled from a human donor with alopecia areata. In nucleotides, the CDR3 is TGTGCCAGCAGCCCCGACAGGGCGGATGGCTACACCTTC. This gives the protein CASSPDRADGYTF.